The 32 T cell receptor beta chains below were found in one sample sequenced in a study of CD8 T cells in ankylosing spondylitis. TCRdb redid the calling of the 5' RACE reads with MiXCR, one entry per CDR3 protein. The table has around 230,000 distinct CDR3 sequences, 8% to 10% seen once; the top ten hold 4.5% to 5%. Sequenced input: blood, either unsorted or a sorted T cell fraction (not recorded which). The source of these receptors is a female donor with ankylosing spondylitis or in good health (not recorded which).

This clonotype has a count of ten or more. The chain is built from TRBV2 and TRBJ2-2; D gene ambiguous. The CDR3 is 13 residues long. Germline-derived CDR1 and CDR2 are SNHLY and FYNNEI. The V and J ends lost 6 bases and 5 bases respectively, with 10 bases between them. In DNA, the CDR3 is TGTGCCAGCAGAAAAGAGGAAACCGGGGAGCTGTTTTTT. This codes for CASRKEETGELFF.

The chain links TRBV7-2 to TRBJ2-5; no clear D gene. V dropped 1 base and J dropped 0 bases, with 9 bases sitting between them. Germline loops: CDR1 SGHTA, CDR2 FQGNSA. CDR3 length: 15 residues. The CDR3, as DNA: TGTGCCAGCAGCTTAGGTGGGGAACACCAAGAGACCCAGTACTTC. Encoded protein: CASSLGGEHQETQYF.

This clonotype was detected only a few times. V usage is TRBV7-2 and J usage is TRBJ2-1; 7 positions match TRBD1. This CDR3 has 12 amino acids. CDR1 and CDR2 from the germline V gene are SGHTA and FQGNSA. The V gene end was trimmed by 5 bases and the J gene end by 7 bases; junction bases not matched to a gene: 2. The CDR3: CASSVTGNEQFF. CDR3 DNA sequence: TGTGCCAGCAGCGTGACAGGGAATGAGCAGTTCTTC.

This clonotype was counted many times. CDR3 sequence: CASSPRQGRTDTQYF. For the CDR3, the DNA is TGCGCCAGCAGCCCTAGACAGGGGAGAACAGATACGCAGTATTTT. The J gene is TRBJ2-3, the V gene TRBV5-1, with 8 bases matching TRBD1. This CDR3 is built from 15 residues. Germline-derived CDR1 and CDR2 are SGHRS and YFSETQ. V lost 4 bases, J lost 3 bases, and 7 bases stayed unmatched.

This clonotype was found a few times. This chain uses TRBV20-1 with TRBJ1-2, with TRBD1 matching 8 bases. CDR3 length: 11 amino acids. CDR1 is DFQATT, CDR2 SNEGSKA, per germline (reference sequence). Trimming took 5 bases from V and 6 from J; bases not matched to a gene: 2. CDR3 in amino acids: CSAGQGDGYTF. The CDR3 DNA reads TGCAGTGCTGGACAGGGTGATGGCTACACCTTC.

This clonotype has a count of ten or more. The chain uses TRBV6-1 and TRBJ1-2; D remains unclear. Germline assignment: CDR1 MNHNS and CDR2 SASEGT. The CDR3 contains 14 residues. The V end was cut by 8 bases, the J end by 0 bases, with 13 bases between. The CDR3 nucleotides are TGTGCCAGCGAGAGTAGGAGAACTAACTATGGCTACACCTTC. It specifies CASESRRTNYGYTF.

Many counts were recorded for this clonotype. The V and J genes are TRBV18 and TRBJ2-5, with a weak D call TRBD2 (5 bases). The CDR3 loop spans 13 amino acids. The V end lost 3 bases, the J end lost 7 bases, and 12 bases lay between the germline ends. Germline V lookup: CDR1 KGHSH, CDR2 LQKENI. Here the CDR3 reads CASSPELEATQYF. The CDR3 region has the DNA TGTGCCAGCTCACCTGAACTGGAGGCGACCCAGTACTTC.

This clonotype was found many times. The chain combines TRBV12-3 or TRBV12-4 with TRBJ2-1; the match to TRBD2 covers 12 bases. J gave up 4 bases and V 3 bases, and 13 bases lay outside the gene matches. The CDR3 is 19 amino acids. CDR3 sequence reads: CASSFIFGGGLAGYNEQFF. The CDR3 DNA reads TGTGCCAGCAGTTTCATTTTCGGCGGAGGACTAGCGGGATACAATGAGCAGTTCTTC.

This clonotype was detected many times. DNA for the CDR3: TGTGCCAGCAGTTTTGGTCCCCACGGTGGCTACACCTTC. It specifies CASSFGPHGGYTF. V is TRBV27 and J is TRBJ1-2; D ambiguous. Germline CDR1 reads MNHEY; CDR2 reads SMNVEV (reference sequence). The CDR3 runs to 13 residues. Trimming took 3 bases from V and 7 from J, leaving 12 bases between them.

This clonotype was counted ten times or more. The chain employs TRBV20-1 and TRBJ1-4; tentative D call: TRBD1 (6 bases). Germline V gene data show CDR1 as DFQATT and CDR2 as SNEGSKA (reference sequence). The length of the CDR3 is 12 residues. The chain's CDR3 is CSLAGANEKLFF. The CDR3 nucleotides are TGCAGCCTAGCAGGGGCTAATGAAAAACTGTTTTTT.

The J gene is TRBJ2-1, the V gene TRBV12-3 or TRBV12-4, with D unclear. Trimming removed 3 bases at V and 8 bases at J, with 23 bases between. The CDR3 consists of 17 residues. In nucleotides, the CDR3 is TGTGCCAGCAGTTTCCCCGGATCACAAAGGTCGGGCGATGAGCAGTTCTTC. This gives the protein CASSFPGSQRSGDEQFF.

This clonotype was counted at least ten times. The V and J genes are TRBV20-1 and TRBJ2-7, with D perhaps given as TRBD1 or TRBD2 (5 bases each). The CDR3 extends over 14 amino acids. Germline lookup yields CDR1 DFQATT and CDR2 SNEGSKA (reference sequence). V lost 6 bases to trimming and J lost 5 bases, with 20 bases between them. CDR3 DNA sequence: TGCAGTGCCATACCCGGGACGGCGGACCACGAGCAGTACTTC. It is translated as CSAIPGTADHEQYF.

This clonotype has a count of ten or more. The chain has TRBV7-9 and TRBJ2-3; tentatively, D is TRBD2 (6 bases). Germline lookup yields CDR1 SEHNR and CDR2 FQNEAQ (reference sequence). CDR3 size: 15 residues. V gave up 5 bases and J gave up 0 bases, with 12 bases separating them. CDR3 region: CASSAGSTSTDTQYF. The CDR3 DNA sequence: TGTGCCAGCAGCGCCGGGAGTACGAGCACAGATACGCAGTATTTT.

This clonotype has a count of ten or more. The rearrangement uses TRBV25-1 and TRBJ2-5, with 9 positions matching TRBD1. The CDR3 spans 15 residues. Germline lookup yields CDR1 MGHDK and CDR2 SYGVNS. The V and J ends lost 2 bases and 4 bases, in that order; junction bases with no gene match: 5. The CDR3 DNA reads as TGTGCCAGCAGTGAACGCGGGACAGGGAGAGAGACCCAGTACTTC. Translated: CASSERGTGRETQYF.

This clonotype was seen a few times. This chain joins TRBV18 and TRBJ1-3, with 9 bases fitting TRBD1. Germline V CDR1 and CDR2: KGHSH, LQKENI. With 5 bases clipped from V and 4 bases from J, the junction kept 15 bases outside the gene matches. The length of the CDR3 is 18 residues. As DNA, the CDR3 is TGTGCCAGCTCATCTAAAGGACAGGGGAATAATTACGGAAACACCATATATTTT. Amino acid sequence: CASSSKGQGNNYGNTIYF.

J is TRBJ2-4 and V is TRBV6-1, with TRBD2 identical over 10 bases. Germline assignment: CDR1 MNHNS and CDR2 SASEGT. CDR3 length: 14 residues. J was trimmed by 5 bases and V by 5 bases; bases with no gene match: 3. The chain's CDR3 is CASSSGRGQNIQYF. Here the CDR3 DNA reads TGTGCCAGCAGTAGCGGGAGGGGGCAAAACATTCAGTACTTC.

This clonotype was counted many times. This chain links TRBV25-1 with TRBJ2-3, with 8 nucleotides matching TRBD2. The trim removed 2 bases at V and 4 bases at J, leaving 11 bases unmatched. The CDR3 spans 17 residues. CDR1 and CDR2 (germline): MGHDK, SYGVNS. The CDR3 DNA reads TGTGCCAGCAGTGAACGATCTAGCGGGTTAGGACCAGATACGCAGTATTTT. The encoded protein is CASSERSSGLGPDTQYF.

This clonotype was detected ten times or more. The rearrangement uses TRBV7-2 and TRBJ1-1; D unclear. The CDR3 runs 11 residues. Trimming removed 0 bases at V and 12 bases at J, with 8 bases between. Germline V lookup: CDR1 SGHTA, CDR2 FQGNSA. DNA of the CDR3: TGTGCCAGCAGCTTAGCAGGGTCGCCTTTCTTT. This gives the protein CASSLAGSPFF.

This clonotype was counted many times. The rearrangement links TRBV3-1 to TRBJ2-7; TRBD2 matches at 9 bases. The length of the CDR3 is 16 residues. After removal of 1 base from V and 3 bases from J, the junction contained 7 bases not matched to a gene. The germline gives CDR1 LGHDT, CDR2 YNNKEL (reference sequence). CDR3: CASSQGIAAGGYEQYF. The CDR3 region has the DNA TGTGCCAGCAGCCAAGGAATCGCAGCGGGAGGCTACGAGCAGTACTTC.

In its sample, this clonotype was seen a few times. This rearrangement joins TRBV28 to TRBJ2-2; 7 bases agree with TRBD1. This CDR3 spans 15 amino acids. V was clipped by 4 bases and J by 4 bases; unmatched bases: 6. CDR1 is MDHEN and CDR2 is SYDVKM in the germline V gene. CDR3 bases: TGTGCCAGCAGTTCAGGACAGGACCCCACCGGGGAGCTGTTTTTT. Translation: CASSSGQDPTGELFF.

In this sample, this clonotype turned up many times. CDR3 sequence: CSVLTDEKLFF. The CDR3 DNA follows: TGCAGCGTTCTCACAGATGAAAAACTGTTTTTT. The rearrangement links TRBV29-1 to TRBJ1-4; D is ambiguous. The CDR3 totals 11 residues. The V gene lost 5 bases and the J gene lost 6 bases, with 7 bases spanning the gap. Germline CDR1 reads SQVTM; CDR2 reads ANQGSEA.

This clonotype was counted ten times or more. The V and J genes are TRBV7-2 and TRBJ1-4; 7 positions agree with TRBD1. The CDR3 runs to 14 residues. The germline gives CDR1 SGHTA, CDR2 FQGNSA. V gave up 6 bases and J gave up 5 bases; unmatched junction bases: 6. CDR3 in DNA: TGTGCCAGCAGACCGACAGGGACCAATGAAAAACTGTTTTTT. Protein sequence: CASRPTGTNEKLFF. Using reference TRBV7-2 and TRBJ1-4 for the parts outside the CDR3, the full variable domain is GAGVSQSPSNKVTEKGKDVELRCDPISGHTALYWYRQSLGQGLEFLIYFQGNSAPDKSGLPSDRFSAERTGGSVSTLTIQRTQQEDSAVYLCASRPTGTNEKLFFGSGTQLSVL.

This clonotype was seen repeatedly, ten times or more. The chain links TRBV5-5 to TRBJ2-7; the D gene is possibly TRBD2 (6 bases). The CDR3 covers 13 residues. Germline-derived CDR1 and CDR2 are SGHKS and YYEKEE (reference sequence). With 3 bases removed from V and 2 bases from J, the gap between germline ends came to 9 bases. The CDR3: CASSSEGPYEQYF. CDR3 nucleotide sequence: TGTGCCAGCAGCTCGGAGGGTCCCTACGAGCAGTACTTC.

The V call is TRBV19, the J call TRBJ1-5; D is unclear. V was clipped by 5 bases and J by 0 bases, with 5 bases between them. The CDR3 spans 13 residues. From germline, CDR1 is LNHDA and CDR2 SQIVND (reference sequence). The DNA for the CDR3 is TGTGCCAGTAGTCCGATTAGCAATCAGCCCCAGCATTTT. Translating gives CASSPISNQPQHF.

This clonotype has at least ten counts. This sequence joins TRBV3-1 and TRBJ2-1; 16 bases map to TRBD2. Trimming cost V 6 bases and J 2 bases; bases outside gene matches: 10. This CDR3 has 19 amino acids. Per germline, CDR1 LGHDT and CDR2 YNNKEL (reference sequence). The CDR3 here is CASRPGTSGRAPPYNEQFF. The CDR3 bases are TGTGCCAGCAGGCCCGGGACTAGCGGGAGGGCTCCGCCCTACAATGAGCAGTTCTTC.

Ten or more counts support this clonotype. The chain employs TRBV12-3 or TRBV12-4 and TRBJ1-3; D perhaps matches TRBD1 (6 bases). V lost 2 bases to trimming and J lost 4 bases, with 12 bases between them. The CDR3 length is 15 residues. This CDR3 is CASSLYGGLGNTIYF. CDR3 bases: TGTGCCAGCAGTTTATATGGGGGGCTAGGAAACACCATATATTTT.

This clonotype was counted a few times. The chain recombines TRBV7-3 with TRBJ1-1; D remains ambiguous. The CDR3 sequence is 15 residues long. Per germline, CDR1 SGHTA and CDR2 FQGTGA. Trimming left V 4 bases short and J 0 bases short, with 12 bases between. This CDR3 is CASSSTGGMNTEAFF. The CDR3 nucleotides read TGTGCCAGCAGCTCCACGGGAGGGATGAACACTGAAGCTTTCTTT.

Ten or more counts support this clonotype. The chain is built from TRBV7-6 and TRBJ1-3, with D unresolved. From germline, CDR1 is SGHVS and CDR2 FNYEAQ. V was shortened by 5 bases and J by 0 bases, with 8 bases between the two germline ends. The CDR3 has 14 amino acids. As DNA, the CDR3 is TGTGCCAGCAGCGCCTCCCGCTCTGGAAACACCATATATTTT. This translates into CASSASRSGNTIYF.

To note about this clonotype: A much larger clone sits a single nucleotide away, making a read error possible. The rearrangement uses TRBV2 and TRBJ2-7; 7 nucleotides line up with TRBD1. Germline assignment: CDR1 SNHLY and CDR2 FYNNEI. This CDR3 comprises 10 residues. The chain's CDR3 is CVSRGNEQYF. The CDR3 nucleotides are TGTGTCAGCAGGGGGAACGAGCAGTACTTC.

As for this clonotype: This may stem from a read error, because a much larger clone lies one nucleotide away. V usage is TRBV5-1 and J usage is TRBJ2-2; D is possibly TRBD1 (8 bases). The germline V and J ends were trimmed by 3 bases and 6 bases, with 18 bases remaining between them. This CDR3 has 16 residues. Per germline, CDR1 SGHRS and CDR2 YFSETQ. CDR3 nucleotides: TGCGCCAGCAGCTCGGGAGGACAGGGCTACGCCGGGGAGCTGTTTTTT. It is translated as CASSSGGQGYAGELFF.

This clonotype was seen only once. A much larger clone differs by one base, so this may be a read error. The chain has TRBV25-1 and TRBJ1-2, with TRBD1 as a possible D gene (5 bases). The germline gives CDR1 MGHDK, CDR2 SYGVNS. This CDR3 spans 13 amino acids. CDR3 sequence (DNA): TGTGTCAGCAGTTCAGGGTTCTACTATGGCTACACCTTC. Amino acids: CVSSSGFYYGYTF.

This clonotype was seen ten or more times. The chain links TRBV29-1 to TRBJ2-2; 7 positions agree with TRBD1. Trimming at V came to 7 bases and at J to 5 bases, leaving 10 bases not matched to a gene. There are 14 residues in the CDR3. Germline CDR1 SQVTM, CDR2 ANQGSEA. The CDR3 loop is CSGRDSLLTGELFF. CDR3 DNA: TGCAGCGGCCGGGACAGTTTGTTAACCGGGGAGCTGTTTTTT.